Reported below is one TCR beta chain. Clones were read by immunoSEQ multiplex PCR, and TCRdb kept only the in-frame ones, dropping some. In the table there are tens of thousands of clones, roughly 90% of which are singletons. This sample is drawn from a study of T cell changes during pregnancy in multiple sclerosis. Trimming removed 10 bases from V and 2 bases from J, with 23 bases in between. The CDR3 runs to 16 residues. Germline V gives CDR1 MDHEN, CDR2 SYDVKM. The sample was peripheral blood, taken in the first trimester of pregnancy. The TCR originated in a female donor in good health, enrolled as a control in a pregnancy study. The rearrangement joins TRBV28 to TRBJ2-5; maybe TRBD1 (5 bases). The CDR3 nucleotides are TGTGCCACCCTTAGTAGGGGCAGGGCGGTTCAAGAGACCCAGTACTTC. Translation: CATLSRGRAVQETQYF.